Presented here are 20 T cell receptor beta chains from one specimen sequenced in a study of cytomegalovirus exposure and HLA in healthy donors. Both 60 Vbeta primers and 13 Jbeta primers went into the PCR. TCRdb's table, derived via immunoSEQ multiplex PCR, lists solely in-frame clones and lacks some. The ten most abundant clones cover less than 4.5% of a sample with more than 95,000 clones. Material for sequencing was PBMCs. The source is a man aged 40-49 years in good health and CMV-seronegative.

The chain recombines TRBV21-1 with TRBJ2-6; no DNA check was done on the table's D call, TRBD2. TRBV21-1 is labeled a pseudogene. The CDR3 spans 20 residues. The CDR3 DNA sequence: TGTGCCAGCAGCAAAGTTCGCGGATTTTCCTCGGGTTCTGGGGCCAACGTCCTGACTTTC. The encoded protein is CASSKVRGFSSGSGANVLTF.

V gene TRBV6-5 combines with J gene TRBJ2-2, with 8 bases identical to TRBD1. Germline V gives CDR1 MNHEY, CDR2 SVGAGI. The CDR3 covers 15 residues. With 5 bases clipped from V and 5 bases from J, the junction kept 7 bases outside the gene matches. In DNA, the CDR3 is TGTGCCAGCAGTCCCGGGACAGGAGAGACCGGGGAGCTGTTTTTT. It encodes CASSPGTGETGELFF.

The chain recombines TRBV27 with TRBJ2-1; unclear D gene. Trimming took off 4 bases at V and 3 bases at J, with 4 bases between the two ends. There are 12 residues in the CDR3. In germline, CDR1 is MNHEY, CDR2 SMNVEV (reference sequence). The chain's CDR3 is CASSSFYNEQFF. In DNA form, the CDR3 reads TGTGCCAGCAGTTCATTCTACAATGAGCAGTTCTTC.

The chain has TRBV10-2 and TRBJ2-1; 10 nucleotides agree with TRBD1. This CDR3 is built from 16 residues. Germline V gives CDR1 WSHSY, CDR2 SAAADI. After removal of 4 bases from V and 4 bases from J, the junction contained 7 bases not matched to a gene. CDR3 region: CASSVPGQGMYNEQFF. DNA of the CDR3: TGCGCCAGCAGTGTACCGGGACAGGGGATGTACAATGAGCAGTTCTTC.

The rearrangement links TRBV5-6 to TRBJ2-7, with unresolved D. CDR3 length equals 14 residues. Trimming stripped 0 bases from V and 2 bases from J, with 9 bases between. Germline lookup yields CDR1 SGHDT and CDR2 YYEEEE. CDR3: CASSLDPRPYEQYF. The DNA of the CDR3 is TGTGCCAGCAGCTTGGATCCTCGTCCCTACGAGCAGTACTTC.

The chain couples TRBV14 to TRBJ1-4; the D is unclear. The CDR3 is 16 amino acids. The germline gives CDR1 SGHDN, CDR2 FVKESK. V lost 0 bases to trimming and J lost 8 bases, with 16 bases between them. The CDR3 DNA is TGTGCCAGCAGCCAAGAGGGCACGGCCCTTGGCGAAAAACTGTTTTTT. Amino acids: CASSQEGTALGEKLFF.

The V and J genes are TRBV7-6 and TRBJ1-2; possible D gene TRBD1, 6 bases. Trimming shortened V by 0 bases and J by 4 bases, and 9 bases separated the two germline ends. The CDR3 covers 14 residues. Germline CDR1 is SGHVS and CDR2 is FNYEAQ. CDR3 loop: CASSLAQTGYGYTF. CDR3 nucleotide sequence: TGTGCCAGCAGCTTAGCTCAGACAGGCTATGGCTACACCTTC.

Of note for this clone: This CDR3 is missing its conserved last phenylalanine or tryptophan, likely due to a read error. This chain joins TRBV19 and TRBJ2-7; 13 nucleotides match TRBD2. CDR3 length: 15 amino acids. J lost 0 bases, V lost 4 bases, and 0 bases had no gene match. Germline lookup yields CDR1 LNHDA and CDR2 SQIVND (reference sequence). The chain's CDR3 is CASSRTSGSSYEQYL. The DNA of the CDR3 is TGTGCCAGTAGTAGGACTAGCGGGAGCTCCTACGAGCAGTACCTC.

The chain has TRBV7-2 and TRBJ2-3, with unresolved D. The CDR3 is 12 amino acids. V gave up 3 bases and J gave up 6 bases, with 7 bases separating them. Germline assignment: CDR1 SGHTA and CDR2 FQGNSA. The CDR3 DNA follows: TGTGCCAGCAGCTTTTTGCGTGATACGCAGTATTTT. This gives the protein CASSFLRDTQYF.

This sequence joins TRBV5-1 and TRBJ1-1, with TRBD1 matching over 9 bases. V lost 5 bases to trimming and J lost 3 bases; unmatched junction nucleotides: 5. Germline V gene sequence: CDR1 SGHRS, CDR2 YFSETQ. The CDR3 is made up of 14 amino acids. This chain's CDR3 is CASRPQGADTEAFF. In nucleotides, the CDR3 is TGCGCCAGCAGACCACAGGGGGCGGACACTGAAGCTTTCTTT.

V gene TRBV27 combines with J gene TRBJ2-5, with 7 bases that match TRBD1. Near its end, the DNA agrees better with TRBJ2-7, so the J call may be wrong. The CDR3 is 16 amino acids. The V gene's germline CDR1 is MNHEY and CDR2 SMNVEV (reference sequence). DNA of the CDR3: TGTGCCAGCAGTTTTAGCCAGGGGGACAGAGTCCACGAGCAGTACTTC. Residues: CASSFSQGDRVHEQYF.

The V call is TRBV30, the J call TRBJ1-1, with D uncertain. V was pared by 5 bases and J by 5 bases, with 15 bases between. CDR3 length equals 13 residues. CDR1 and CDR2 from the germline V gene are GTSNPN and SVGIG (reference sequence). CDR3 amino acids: CAWGLNGRTEAFF. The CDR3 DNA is TGTGCCTGGGGCCTCAATGGGAGGACTGAAGCTTTCTTT.

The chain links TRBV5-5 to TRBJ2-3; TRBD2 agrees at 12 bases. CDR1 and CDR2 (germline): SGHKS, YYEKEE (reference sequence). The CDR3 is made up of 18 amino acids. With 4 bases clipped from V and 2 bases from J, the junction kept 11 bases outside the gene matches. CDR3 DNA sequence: TGTGCCAGCAGCCCACTTCTAGCGGGGGGGCCCAACACAGATACGCAGTATTTT. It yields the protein CASSPLLAGGPNTDTQYF. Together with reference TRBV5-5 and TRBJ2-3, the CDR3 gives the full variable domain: DAGVTQSPTHLIKTRGQQVTLRCSPISGHKSVSWYQQVLGQGPQFIFQYYEKEERGRGNFPDRFSARQFPNYSSELNVNALLLGDSALYLCASSPLLAGGPNTDTQYFGPGTRLTVL.

CDR3: CASSFMGGETQYF. Written as DNA, the CDR3 is TGTGCCAGCAGCTTCATGGGGGGGGAGACCCAGTACTTC. The chain recombines TRBV7-2 with TRBJ2-5; the match to TRBD2 covers 7 bases. The V gene's germline CDR1 is SGHTA and CDR2 FQGNSA. V was pared by 3 bases and J by 5 bases, with 3 bases of the junction left unmatched. This CDR3 has 13 amino acids. Based on the CDR3 plus reference TRBV7-2 and TRBJ2-5, the full variable domain is GAGVSQSPSNKVTEKGKDVELRCDPISGHTALYWYRQSLGQGLEFLIYFQGNSAPDKSGLPSDRFSAERTGGSVSTLTIQRTQQEDSAVYLCASSFMGGETQYFGPGTRLLVL.

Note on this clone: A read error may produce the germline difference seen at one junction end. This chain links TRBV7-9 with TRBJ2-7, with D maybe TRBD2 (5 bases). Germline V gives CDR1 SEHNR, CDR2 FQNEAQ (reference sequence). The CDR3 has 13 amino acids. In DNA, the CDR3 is TGTGCCGGCAGCCCGCCCGGGGCCTACGAGCAGTACTTC. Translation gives CAGSPPGAYEQYF.

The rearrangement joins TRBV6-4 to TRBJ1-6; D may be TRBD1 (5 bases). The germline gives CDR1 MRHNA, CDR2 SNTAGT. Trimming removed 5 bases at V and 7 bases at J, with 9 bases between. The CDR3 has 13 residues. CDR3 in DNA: TGTGCCAGCAGTTGGGACTTAAATTCACCCCTCCACTTT. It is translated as CASSWDLNSPLHF.

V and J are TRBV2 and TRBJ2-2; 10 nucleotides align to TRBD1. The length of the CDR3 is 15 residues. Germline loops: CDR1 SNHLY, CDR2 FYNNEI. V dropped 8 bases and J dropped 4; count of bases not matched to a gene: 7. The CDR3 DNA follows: TGTGCCAGCCAGACAGGGGGCGGCGTCACCGGGGAGCTGTTTTTT. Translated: CASQTGGGVTGELFF.

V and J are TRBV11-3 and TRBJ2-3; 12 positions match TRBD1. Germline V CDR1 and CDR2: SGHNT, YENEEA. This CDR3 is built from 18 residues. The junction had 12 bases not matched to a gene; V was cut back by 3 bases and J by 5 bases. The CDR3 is CASSLSGPGQGAVDTQYF. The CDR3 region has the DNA TGTGCCAGCAGCTTGTCGGGGCCGGGACAGGGGGCCGTAGATACGCAGTATTTT. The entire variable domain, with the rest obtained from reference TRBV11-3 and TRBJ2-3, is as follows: EAGVVQSPRYKIIEKKQPVAFWCNPISGHNTLYWYLQNLGQGPELLIRYENEEAVDDSQLPKDRFSAERLKGVDSTLKIQPAELGDSAVYLCASSLSGPGQGAVDTQYFGPGTRLTVL.

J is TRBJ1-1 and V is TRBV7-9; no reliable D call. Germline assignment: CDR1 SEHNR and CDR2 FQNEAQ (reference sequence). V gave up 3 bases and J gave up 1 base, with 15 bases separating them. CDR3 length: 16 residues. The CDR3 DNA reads TGTGCCAGCAGCTTTCCCGTACCGCCGAGGAACACTGAAGCTTTCTTT. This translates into CASSFPVPPRNTEAFF.

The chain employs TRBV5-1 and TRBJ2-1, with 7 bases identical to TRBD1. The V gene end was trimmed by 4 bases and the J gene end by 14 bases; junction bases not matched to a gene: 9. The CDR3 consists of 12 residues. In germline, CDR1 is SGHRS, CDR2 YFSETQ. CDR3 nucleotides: TGCGCCAGCAGCGGGTCGGGACAGTTGGAGTTCTTC. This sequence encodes CASSGSGQLEFF.